The 18 T cell receptor beta chains presented below share a single source sample, sequenced in a study of cytomegalovirus exposure and HLA in healthy donors. Data came from immunoSEQ multiplex PCR; TCRdb stores just in-frame clones and leaves some out. The sample includes more than 75,000 clones, 85% to 95% seen only once; the top ten take 0.55% to 0.8%. The specimen was PBMCs. The receptors were gathered from a young man in good health and CMV-seronegative.

This rearrangement joins TRBV7-6 to TRBJ1-2, with TRBD1 matching 11 bases. J lost 6 bases, V lost 5 bases, and 8 bases had no gene match. Germline lookup yields CDR1 SGHVS and CDR2 FNYEAQ. This CDR3 is 15 amino acids long. CDR3: CASSLTGTGGDGYTF. CDR3 sequence (DNA): TGTGCCAGCAGCCTCACTGGGACAGGGGGTGATGGCTACACCTTC. Combining the CDR3 with reference TRBV7-6 and TRBJ1-2 gives the whole variable domain GAGVSQSPRYKVTKRGQDVALRCDPISGHVSLYWYRQALGQGPEFLTYFNYEAQQDKSGLPNDRFSAERPEGSISTLTIQRTEQRDSAMYRCASSLTGTGGDGYTFGSGTRLTVV.

V is TRBV6-5 and J is TRBJ1-1; tentative D call: TRBD1 (6 bases). The ends were cut back, 6 bases at V and 1 base at J, with 12 bases in the middle. Germline V gives CDR1 MNHEY, CDR2 SVGAGI. The CDR3 runs to 14 residues. The CDR3 here is CASRLPGQNTEAFF. Here the CDR3 DNA reads TGTGCCAGCAGGCTCCCGGGACAGAACACTGAAGCTTTCTTT.

The V gene is TRBV2, the J gene TRBJ1-1; D is possibly TRBD1 (5 bases). This CDR3 is 14 amino acids long. CDR1 and CDR2 (germline): SNHLY, FYNNEI. The V and J ends lost 6 bases and 3 bases respectively, with 14 bases between them. In nucleotides, the CDR3 is TGTGCCAGCAGGCAAGGGACTACGGACACTGAAGCTTTCTTT. Protein product: CASRQGTTDTEAFF. Drawing the rest from reference TRBV2 and TRBJ1-1, the complete variable domain is EPEVTQTPSHQVTQMGQEVILRCVPISNHLYFYWYRQILGQKVEFLVSFYNNEISEKSEIFDDQFSVERPDGSNFTLKIRSTKLEDSAMYFCASRQGTTDTEAFFGQGTRLTVV.

This chain uses TRBV28 with TRBJ1-2, with D unresolved. Germline CDR1 reads MDHEN; CDR2 reads SYDVKM. The CDR3 covers 13 residues. V was trimmed by 6 bases and J by 0 bases, leaving 8 bases between them. Written as DNA, the CDR3 is TGTGCCAGCAGAGAGGCCTCTAACTATGGCTACACCTTC. This translates into CASREASNYGYTF.

This clone has just one count. The chain joins TRBV10-2 to TRBJ2-1; D perhaps matches TRBD2 (5 bases). The CDR3 is 16 residues long. Germline V gives CDR1 WSHSY, CDR2 SAAADI. Between the trimmed V and J ends, which lost 1 base and 2 bases, there was a span of 12 bases. The CDR3 bases are TGCGCCAGCAGTGAGTTGGGCCTAGCCCCCTACAATGAGCAGTTCTTC. Protein: CASSELGLAPYNEQFF.

The chain is built from TRBV11-2 and TRBJ1-1; 9 bases map to TRBD1. Per the germline V gene, CDR1 is SGHAT and CDR2 is FQNNGV. The V and J ends lost 5 bases and 2 bases, in that order; junction bases with no gene match: 3. The CDR3 spans 14 residues. The CDR3 DNA is TGTGCCAGCAGCGTGGGACAGGGCAACACTGAAGCTTTCTTT. It specifies CASSVGQGNTEAFF.

The chain combines TRBV5-1 with TRBJ1-1, with 10 bases identical to TRBD1. Germline V gene data show CDR1 as SGHRS and CDR2 as YFSETQ. V lost 4 bases, J lost 0 bases, and 12 bases stayed unmatched. CDR3 size: 18 residues. The CDR3 bases are TGCGCCAGCAGCGCGCAAGGGACAGGGGTTCGCATGAACACTGAAGCTTTCTTT. This gives the protein CASSAQGTGVRMNTEAFF.

The J gene is TRBJ1-5, the V gene TRBV6-1; TRBD1 matches 8 bases. The V segment lost 7 bases and the J segment 3 bases; nucleotides outside the gene matches: 5. The CDR3 loop spans 14 amino acids. Germline lookup yields CDR1 MNHNS and CDR2 SASEGT. The CDR3: CASKPDRVNQPQHF. CDR3 nucleotides: TGTGCCAGCAAACCGGACAGGGTCAATCAGCCCCAGCATTTT.

The chain uses TRBV30 and TRBJ1-4; D ambiguous. This CDR3 is 14 amino acids long. Germline loops: CDR1 GTSNPN, CDR2 SVGIG (reference sequence). The ends were cut back, 5 bases at V and 3 bases at J, with 13 bases in the middle. The CDR3 here is CAWALGPANEKLFF. The DNA for the CDR3 is TGTGCCTGGGCCCTTGGCCCAGCTAATGAAAAACTGTTTTTT.

The rearrangement uses TRBV16 and TRBJ2-1; a possible D gene is TRBD2 (6 bases). The length of the CDR3 is 16 residues. Germline V CDR1 and CDR2: KGHSY, FQNENV. Trimming cost V 1 base and J 4 bases, with 14 bases left between them. CDR3: CASSQLFERGYNEQFF. In DNA, the CDR3 is TGTGCCAGCAGCCAATTGTTTGAACGGGGGTACAATGAGCAGTTCTTC.

This clone is a singleton in its sample. The chain is built from TRBV11-3 and TRBJ1-4; D unclear. The CDR3 extends over 14 amino acids. V was clipped by 1 base and J by 0 bases, with 3 bases between them. Germline V lookup: CDR1 SGHNT, CDR2 YENEEA. The CDR3 DNA follows: TGTGCCAGCAGCTTAGGAGCAACTAATGAAAAACTGTTTTTT. Translation gives CASSLGATNEKLFF.

The V and J genes are TRBV15 and TRBJ2-7, with a weak D call TRBD2 (6 bases). Germline V gives CDR1 LNHNV, CDR2 YYDKDF (reference sequence). The CDR3 covers 15 residues. Trimming left V 6 bases short and J 0 bases short, with 15 bases between. The CDR3 DNA reads TGTGCCACCAGGGGGGGAGGCGGGGCCTCCTACGAGCAGTACTTC. Translating gives CATRGGGGASYEQYF.

In this sample, this clone turned up a few times. This chain uses TRBV25-1 with TRBJ2-7; the match to TRBD2 covers 8 bases. Germline assignment: CDR1 MGHDK and CDR2 SYGVNS. There are 13 residues in the CDR3. V lost 7 bases to trimming and J lost 6 bases; unmatched junction nucleotides: 8. CDR3 in amino acids: CASTVSGGVEQYF. DNA for the CDR3: TGTGCCAGCACCGTATCGGGAGGGGTCGAGCAGTACTTC.

The CDR3 DNA follows: TGTGCCAGCTCACCACAGGAGTCCACCGGGGAGCTGTTTTTT. Its protein is CASSPQESTGELFF. This sequence joins TRBV18 and TRBJ2-2; D unresolved. This CDR3 is 14 amino acids long. In germline, CDR1 is KGHSH, CDR2 LQKENI. The V end was cut by 1 base, the J end by 4 bases, with 7 bases between.

This chain uses TRBV5-6 with TRBJ1-1; D is unresolved. Germline V lookup: CDR1 SGHDT, CDR2 YYEEEE. Trimming shortened V by 2 bases and J by 1 base, and 9 bases separated the two germline ends. CDR3 length: 14 amino acids. The CDR3 region has the DNA TGTGCCAGCAGCTTCGGCCAGCGGAACACTGAAGCTTTCTTT. This translates into CASSFGQRNTEAFF.

The CDR3 is CASSYPGGQKPYEQYF. In DNA, the CDR3 is TGTGCCAGCAGTTACCCTGGGGGACAGAAACCCTACGAGCAGTACTTC. The V gene is TRBV6-6, the J gene TRBJ2-5; 7 positions agree with TRBD1. Near its end, the DNA agrees better with TRBJ2-7, so the J call may be wrong. CDR3 length: 16 residues. Per the germline V gene, CDR1 is MNHNY and CDR2 is SVGAGI (reference sequence).

The chain employs TRBV23-1 and TRBJ2-2, with a weak D call TRBD2 (5 bases). TRBV23-1 is an open reading frame whose function is uncertain. The V end was cut by 4 bases, the J end by 10 bases, with 22 bases between. This CDR3 is 16 amino acids long. CDR3 in amino acids: CASSPTGVPGCSELFF. The CDR3 DNA sequence: TGCGCCAGCAGTCCCACCGGGGTTCCGGGGTGTTCGGAGCTGTTTTTT.

This chain links TRBV18 with TRBJ2-7, with TRBD1 identical over 9 bases. CDR3 length: 15 residues. With 5 bases clipped from V and 7 bases from J, the junction kept 12 bases outside the gene matches. The germline V gene has CDR1 KGHSH and CDR2 LQKENI. CDR3 in DNA: TGTGCCAGCTCAGAACGACCGGGACAGGGAAAGGAGCAGTACTTC. This gives the protein CASSERPGQGKEQYF.